The clone carrying this T cell receptor (beta chain) was seen at least ten times. Gene names refer to mouse genes. The CDR3 end is not reached by the read, which stops 4 residues before it; the germline J gene fills it in. The data derive from a study of CD8+ T cells in alopecia areata. The sequencing template was cDNA reverse transcribed from extracted RNA. Repertoires were generated with immunoSEQ multiplex PCR, while TCRdb's copy carries only in-frame clones and drops some. The repertoire consists of about 9,100 clones, none detected only once. With 2 bases clipped from V and 2 bases from J, the junction kept 5 bases outside the gene matches. The CDR3 length is 16 residues. Per germline, CDR1 FNHDT and CDR2 SITEND (reference sequence). Pooled cells of cutaneous lymph node origin were sorted on CD4, CD8alpha, NKG2D, NKG2ACE and other markers.

The sequenced sample was CD8+ T cells sorted from a lymph node. This chain connects TRBV19 to TRBJ2-3; 10 bases are shared with TRBD1. The sequence was obtained from a C3H/HeJ mouse with alopecia areata. For this strain, the MHC haplotype corresponds to H2-k. The sequenced CDR3 bases are TGTGCCAGCAGTATGAAGGACAGGGGGATTGCAGAA. Translation gives CASSMKDRGIAE. The entire CDR3 sequence reads CASSMKDRGIAETLYF.